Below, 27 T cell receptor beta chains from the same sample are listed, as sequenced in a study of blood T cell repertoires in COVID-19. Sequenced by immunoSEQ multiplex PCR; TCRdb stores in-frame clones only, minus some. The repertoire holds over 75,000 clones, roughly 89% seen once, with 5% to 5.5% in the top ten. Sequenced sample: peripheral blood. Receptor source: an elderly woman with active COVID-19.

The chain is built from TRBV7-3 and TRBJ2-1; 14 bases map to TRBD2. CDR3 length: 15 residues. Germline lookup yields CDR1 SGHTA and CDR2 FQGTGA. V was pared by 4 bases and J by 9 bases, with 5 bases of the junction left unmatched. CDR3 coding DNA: TGTGCCAGCAGCTCGGGACTAGCGGGAGTGGGTGAGCAGTTCTTC. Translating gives CASSSGLAGVGEQFF.

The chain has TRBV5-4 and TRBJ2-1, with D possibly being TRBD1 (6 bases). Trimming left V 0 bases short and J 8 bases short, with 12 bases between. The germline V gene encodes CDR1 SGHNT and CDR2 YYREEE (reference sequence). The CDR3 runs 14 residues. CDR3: CASSLAAEGDEQFF. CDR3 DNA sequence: TGTGCCAGCAGCTTGGCGGCCGAGGGGGATGAGCAGTTCTTC.

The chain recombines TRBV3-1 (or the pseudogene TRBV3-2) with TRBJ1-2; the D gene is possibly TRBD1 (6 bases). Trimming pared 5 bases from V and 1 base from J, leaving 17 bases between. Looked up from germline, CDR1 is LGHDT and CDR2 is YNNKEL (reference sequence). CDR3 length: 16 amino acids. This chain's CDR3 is CASSAAPGRGNYGYTF. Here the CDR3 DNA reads TGTGCCAGCAGCGCAGCCCCTGGCAGGGGTAACTATGGCTACACCTTC.

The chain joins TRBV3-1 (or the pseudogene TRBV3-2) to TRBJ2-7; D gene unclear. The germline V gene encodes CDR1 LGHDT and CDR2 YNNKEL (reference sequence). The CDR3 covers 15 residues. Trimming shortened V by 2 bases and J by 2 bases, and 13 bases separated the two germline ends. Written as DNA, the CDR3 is TGTGCCAGCAGCCAAACTTTCCAATCCCCCTACGAGCAGTACTTC. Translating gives CASSQTFQSPYEQYF.

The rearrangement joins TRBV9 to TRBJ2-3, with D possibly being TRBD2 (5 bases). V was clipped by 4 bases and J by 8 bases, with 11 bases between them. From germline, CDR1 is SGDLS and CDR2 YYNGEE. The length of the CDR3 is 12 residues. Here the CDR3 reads CASSLEGATQYF. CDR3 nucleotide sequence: TGTGCCAGCAGCCTCGAGGGAGCTACGCAGTATTTT.

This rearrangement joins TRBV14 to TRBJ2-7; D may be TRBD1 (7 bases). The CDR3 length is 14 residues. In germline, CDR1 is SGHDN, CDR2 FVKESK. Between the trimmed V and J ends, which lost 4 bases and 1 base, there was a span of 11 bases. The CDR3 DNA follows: TGTGCCAGCAGCCCAGGGGGGCTTTCCTACGAGCAGTACTTC. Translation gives CASSPGGLSYEQYF.

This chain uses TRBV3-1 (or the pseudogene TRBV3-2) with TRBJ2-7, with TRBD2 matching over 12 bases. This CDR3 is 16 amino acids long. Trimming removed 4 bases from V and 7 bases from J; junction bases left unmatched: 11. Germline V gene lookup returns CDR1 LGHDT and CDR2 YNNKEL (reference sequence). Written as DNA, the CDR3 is TGTGCCAGCAGCCCTCTAGCGGGAGGGCCCGTCGCGGAGCAGTACTTC. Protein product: CASSPLAGGPVAEQYF.

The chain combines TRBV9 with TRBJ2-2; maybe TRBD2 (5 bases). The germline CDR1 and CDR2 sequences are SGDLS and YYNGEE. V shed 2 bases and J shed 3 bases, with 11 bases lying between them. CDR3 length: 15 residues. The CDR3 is CASSVSGGDTGELFF. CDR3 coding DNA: TGTGCCAGCAGCGTCAGCGGTGGGGACACCGGGGAGCTGTTTTTT.

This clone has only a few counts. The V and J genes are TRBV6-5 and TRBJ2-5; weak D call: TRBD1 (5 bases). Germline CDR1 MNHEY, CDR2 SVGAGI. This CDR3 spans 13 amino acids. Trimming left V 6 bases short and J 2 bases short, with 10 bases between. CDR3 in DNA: TGTGCCAGCAGAGTGGGGCCACAAGAGACCCAGTACTTC. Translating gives CASRVGPQETQYF.

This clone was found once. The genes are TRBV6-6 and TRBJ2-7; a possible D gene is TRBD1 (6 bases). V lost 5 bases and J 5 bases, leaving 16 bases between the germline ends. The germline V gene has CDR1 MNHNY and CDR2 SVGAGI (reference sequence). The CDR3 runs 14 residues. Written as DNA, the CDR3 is TGTGCCAGCAGTAAACCGATACAGGGAAACGAGCAGTACTTC. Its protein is CASSKPIQGNEQYF.

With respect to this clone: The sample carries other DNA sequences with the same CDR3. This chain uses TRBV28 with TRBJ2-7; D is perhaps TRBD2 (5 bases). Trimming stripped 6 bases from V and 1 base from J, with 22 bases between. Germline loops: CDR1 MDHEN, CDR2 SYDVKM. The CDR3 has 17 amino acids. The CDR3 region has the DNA TGTGCCAGCAGCCCTTGGGAGAACCCCCCTAAATCCTACGAGCAGTACTTC. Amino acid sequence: CASSPWENPPKSYEQYF. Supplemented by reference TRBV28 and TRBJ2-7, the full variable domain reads DVKVTQSSRYLVKRTGEKVFLECVQDMDHENMFWYRQDPGLGLRLIYFSYDVKMKEKGDIPEGYSVSREKKERFSLILESASTNQTSMYLCASSPWENPPKSYEQYFGPGTRLTVT.

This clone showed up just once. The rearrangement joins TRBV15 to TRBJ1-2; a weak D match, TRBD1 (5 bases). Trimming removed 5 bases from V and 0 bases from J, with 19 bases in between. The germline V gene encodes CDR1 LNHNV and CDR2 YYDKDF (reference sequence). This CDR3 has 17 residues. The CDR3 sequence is CATSPRRGGSPNYGYTF. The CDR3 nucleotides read TGTGCCACCAGCCCACGAAGGGGTGGCAGTCCTAACTATGGCTACACCTTC.

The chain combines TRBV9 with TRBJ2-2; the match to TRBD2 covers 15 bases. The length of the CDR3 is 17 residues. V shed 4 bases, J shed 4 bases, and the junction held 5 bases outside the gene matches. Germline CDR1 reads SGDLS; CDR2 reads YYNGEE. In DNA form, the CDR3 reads TGTGCCAGCAGCCCCCGGACTAGCGGGAGGGCCACCGGGGAGCTGTTTTTT. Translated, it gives CASSPRTSGRATGELFF.

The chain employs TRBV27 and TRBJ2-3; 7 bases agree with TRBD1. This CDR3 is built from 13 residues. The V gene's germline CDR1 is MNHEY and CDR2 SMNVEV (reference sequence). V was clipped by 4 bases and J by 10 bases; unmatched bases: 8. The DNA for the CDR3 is TGTGCCAGCAGTTGGGGCAGGGGGACCGCGCAGTATTTT. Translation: CASSWGRGTAQYF.

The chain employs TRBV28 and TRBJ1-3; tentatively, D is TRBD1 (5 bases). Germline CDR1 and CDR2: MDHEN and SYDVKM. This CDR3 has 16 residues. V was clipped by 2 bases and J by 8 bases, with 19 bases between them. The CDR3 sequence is CASSLNRQLAGDTIYF. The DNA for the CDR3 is TGTGCCAGCAGTTTAAACAGGCAGCTTGCCGGAGACACCATATATTTT.

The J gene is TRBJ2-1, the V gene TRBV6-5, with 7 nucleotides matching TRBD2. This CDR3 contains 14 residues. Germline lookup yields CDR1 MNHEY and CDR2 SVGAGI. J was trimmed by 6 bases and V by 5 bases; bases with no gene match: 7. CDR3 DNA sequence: TGTGCCAGCAGTCATGGCGGGAGAATCAATGAGCAGTTCTTC. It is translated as CASSHGGRINEQFF.

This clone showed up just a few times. The CDR3 loop is CASSEIGSAYEQYF. The DNA for the CDR3 is TGTGCCAGCAGTGAAATTGGTAGCGCCTACGAGCAGTACTTC. V gene TRBV2 combines with J gene TRBJ2-7; D is perhaps TRBD2 (5 bases). CDR3 length equals 14 residues. V lost 2 bases, J lost 2 bases, and 10 bases lay in between. The germline gives CDR1 SNHLY, CDR2 FYNNEI.

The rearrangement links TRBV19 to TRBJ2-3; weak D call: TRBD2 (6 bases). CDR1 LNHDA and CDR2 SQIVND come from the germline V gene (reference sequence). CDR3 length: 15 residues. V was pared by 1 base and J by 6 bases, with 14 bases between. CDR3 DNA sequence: TGTGCCAGTAGTATAGTAGGCCAAGGAGGGGATACGCAGTATTTT. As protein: CASSIVGQGGDTQYF. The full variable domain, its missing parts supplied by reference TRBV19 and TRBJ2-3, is DGGITQSPKYLFRKEGQNVTLSCEQNLNHDAMYWYRQDPGQGLRLIYYSQIVNDFQKGDIAEGYSVSREKKESFPLTVTSAQKNPTAFYLCASSIVGQGGDTQYFGPGTRLTVL.

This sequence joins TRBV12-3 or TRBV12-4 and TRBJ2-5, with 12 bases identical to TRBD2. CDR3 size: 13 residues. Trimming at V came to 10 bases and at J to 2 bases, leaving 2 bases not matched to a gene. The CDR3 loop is CATGLAGQETQYF. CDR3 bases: TGTGCCACCGGACTAGCGGGACAAGAGACCCAGTACTTC.

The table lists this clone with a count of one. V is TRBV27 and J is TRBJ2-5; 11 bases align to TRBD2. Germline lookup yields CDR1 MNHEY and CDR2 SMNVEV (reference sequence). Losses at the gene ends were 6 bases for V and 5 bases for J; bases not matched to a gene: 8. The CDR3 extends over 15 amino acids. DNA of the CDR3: TGTGCCAGCAGAATACTAGCGGGAGTCGGGGAGACCCAGTACTTC. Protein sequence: CASRILAGVGETQYF.

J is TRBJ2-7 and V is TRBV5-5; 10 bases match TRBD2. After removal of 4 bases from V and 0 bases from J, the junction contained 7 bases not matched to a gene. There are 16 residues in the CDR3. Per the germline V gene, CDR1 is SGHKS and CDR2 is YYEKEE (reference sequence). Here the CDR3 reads CASSRSTSGDSYEQYF. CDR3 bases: TGTGCCAGCAGCCGAAGCACTAGCGGGGACTCCTACGAGCAGTACTTC. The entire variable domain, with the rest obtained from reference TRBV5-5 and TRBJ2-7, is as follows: DAGVTQSPTHLIKTRGQQVTLRCSPISGHKSVSWYQQVLGQGPQFIFQYYEKEERGRGNFPDRFSARQFPNYSSELNVNALLLGDSALYLCASSRSTSGDSYEQYFGPGTRLTVT.

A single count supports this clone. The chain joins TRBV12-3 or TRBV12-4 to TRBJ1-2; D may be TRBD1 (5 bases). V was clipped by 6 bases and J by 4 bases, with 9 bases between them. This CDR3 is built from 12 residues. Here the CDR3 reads CASSQGGYGYTF. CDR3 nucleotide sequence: TGTGCCAGCAGCCAGGGTGGCTATGGCTACACCTTC.

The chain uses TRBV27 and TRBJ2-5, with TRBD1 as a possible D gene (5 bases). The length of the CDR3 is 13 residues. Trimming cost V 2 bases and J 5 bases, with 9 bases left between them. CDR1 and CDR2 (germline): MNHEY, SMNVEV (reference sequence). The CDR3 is CASSLQGDETQYF. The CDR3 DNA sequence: TGTGCCAGCAGTTTACAGGGTGACGAGACCCAGTACTTC.

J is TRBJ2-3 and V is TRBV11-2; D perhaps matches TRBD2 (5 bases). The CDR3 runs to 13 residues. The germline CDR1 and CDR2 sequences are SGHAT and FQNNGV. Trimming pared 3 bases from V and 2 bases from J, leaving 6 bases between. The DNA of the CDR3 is TGTGCCAGCAGCTTCGGGATCACAGATACGCAGTATTTT. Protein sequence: CASSFGITDTQYF.

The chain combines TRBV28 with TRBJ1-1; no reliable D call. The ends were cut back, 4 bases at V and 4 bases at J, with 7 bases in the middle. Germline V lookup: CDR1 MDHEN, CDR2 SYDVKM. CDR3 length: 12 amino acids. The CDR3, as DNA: TGTGCCAGCAGTTGGGGAGTCACTGAAGCTTTCTTT. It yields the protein CASSWGVTEAFF.

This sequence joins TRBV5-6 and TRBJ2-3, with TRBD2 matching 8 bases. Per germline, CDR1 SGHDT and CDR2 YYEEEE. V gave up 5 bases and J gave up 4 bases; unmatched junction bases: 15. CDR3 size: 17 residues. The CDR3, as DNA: TGTGCCAGCAGAATTATGACGTCGCGGGAGGACCCAGATACGCAGTATTTT. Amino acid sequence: CASRIMTSREDPDTQYF. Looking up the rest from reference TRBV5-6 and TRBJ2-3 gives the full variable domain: DAGVTQSPTHLIKTRGQQVTLRCSPKSGHDTVSWYQQALGQGPQFIFQYYEEEERQRGNFPDRFSGHQFPNYSSELNVNALLLGDSALYLCASRIMTSREDPDTQYFGPGTRLTVL.

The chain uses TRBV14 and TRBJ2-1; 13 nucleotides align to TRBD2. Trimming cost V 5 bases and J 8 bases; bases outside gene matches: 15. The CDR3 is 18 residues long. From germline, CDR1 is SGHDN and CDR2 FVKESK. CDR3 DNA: TGTGCCAGCAGCGAATGGGGGAAGGGACTAGCGGGACGGCATGAGCAGTTCTTC. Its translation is CASSEWGKGLAGRHEQFF.